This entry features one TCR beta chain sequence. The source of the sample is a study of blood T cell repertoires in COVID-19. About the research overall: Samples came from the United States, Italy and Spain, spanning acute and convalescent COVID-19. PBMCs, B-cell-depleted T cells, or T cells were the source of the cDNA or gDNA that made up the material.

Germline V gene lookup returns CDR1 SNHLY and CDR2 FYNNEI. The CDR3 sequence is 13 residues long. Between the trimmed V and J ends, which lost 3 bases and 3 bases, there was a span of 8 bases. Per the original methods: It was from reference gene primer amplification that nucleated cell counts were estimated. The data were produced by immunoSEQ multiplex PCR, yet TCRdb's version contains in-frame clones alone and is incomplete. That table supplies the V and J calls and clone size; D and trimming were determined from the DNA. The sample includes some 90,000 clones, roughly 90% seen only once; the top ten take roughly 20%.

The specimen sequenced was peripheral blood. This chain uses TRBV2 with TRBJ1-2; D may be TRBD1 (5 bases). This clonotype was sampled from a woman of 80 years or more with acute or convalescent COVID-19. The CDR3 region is CASSEGRDYGYTF. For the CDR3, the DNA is TGTGCCAGCAGTGAGGGCAGGGACTATGGCTACACCTTC.